The present T cell receptor (beta chain) was sequenced within a study of OX40 agonist ivuxolimab in advanced cancers. Whole-study context: As their treatment, patients were administered ivuxolimab, an agonistic anti-OX40 (CD134) antibody. A male proportion of approximately 80% was recorded, with mean age about 60 years and range roughly 23 to 79. Notes on the study in general: CD8+ T cells were the subset that, on average, had more expanded clones than CD4+. Among the least clonally expanded were partial responders at 0.1-3.0 mg/kg.

The V gene lost 3 bases and the J gene lost 1 base, with 13 bases spanning the gap. CDR1 and CDR2 from the germline V gene are SGHVS and FNYEAQ. The CDR3 runs 16 residues. Measured with immunoSEQ multiplex PCR; TCRdb has only the in-frame clones, and not every one. The table has some 44,000 clones, roughly 80% seen once. With respect to this clone: Antigen specificity is unknown.

The sample was CD4+ or CD8+ T cells sorted from blood, taken in a trial of the OX40 agonist ivuxolimab. This receptor was identified in an adult with an advanced solid tumor such as melanoma, head and neck, liver or kidney cancer. The chain recombines TRBV7-6 with TRBJ2-1; possibly TRBD1 or TRBD2 for D (7 bases each). CDR3 region: CASSLAQGGSYNEQFF. The DNA for the CDR3 is TGTGCCAGCAGCTTGGCCCAGGGGGGGTCCTACAATGAGCAGTTCTTC. Full variable domain (missing parts from reference TRBV7-6 and TRBJ2-1): GAGVSQSPRYKVTKRGQDVALRCDPISGHVSLYWYRQALGQGPEFLTYFNYEAQQDKSGLPNDRFSAERPEGSISTLTIQRTEQRDSAMYRCASSLAQGGSYNEQFFGPGTRLTVL.